These T cell receptor beta chains were read from a single sample in a study of blood T cell repertoires in COVID-19. Profiling relied on immunoSEQ multiplex PCR, and the TCRdb table lists in-frame clones only, not all of them. The sample contains roughly 280,000 clones, about 89% of which appear only once. Material: peripheral blood. These TCRs come from a man aged 40-49 years with active or convalescent COVID-19. Both conserved end residues are part of each CDR3. The D gene is left open where the match is weak. Rows give clone size only sometimes, using once, few, many, or a class for an expanded clone.

v_call,j_call,d_call,clone_size,cdr3_nt,cdr3_aa
TRBV7-2,TRBJ1-1,.,few,TGTGCCAGCAGCTTGGGGTTGTGGGCAGGGGAAGGGACTGAAGCTTTCTTT,CASSLGLWAGEGTEAFF
TRBV9,TRBJ2-1,TRBD2,few,TGTGCCAGCAGCGTAGAGCCTAGCGGGGGTGATGAGCAGTTCTTC,CASSVEPSGGDEQFF
TRBV5-1,TRBJ2-7,TRBD1,once,TGCGCCAGCAGCTTGGCGACAGGGGGATTCGAGCAGTACTTC,CASSLATGGFEQYF
TRBV6-6,TRBJ1-6,.,.,TGTGCCAGCAGTCCAGGGTGGGGGGGCGCCCGAAATTCACCCCTCCACTTT,CASSPGWGGARNSPLHF
TRBV27,TRBJ1-4,TRBD1,.,TGTGCCAGCAGTTCACTTGGACAGGGTGATGAAAAACTGTTTTTT,CASSSLGQGDEKLFF
TRBV19,TRBJ1-5,.,.,TGTGCCAGTAGTATAGCGGGTGGCAATCAGCCCCAGCATTTT,CASSIAGGNQPQHF
TRBV7-3,TRBJ2-6,.,.,TGTGCCAGCAGCTCCAACTCTGGGGCCAACGTCCTGACTTTC,CASSSNSGANVLTF
TRBV5-4,TRBJ2-5,TRBD2,.,TGTGCCAGCAGCTTGGTCCAGCGGGGGGCTCAAGAGACCCAGTACTTC,CASSLVQRGAQETQYF
TRBV5-1,TRBJ2-1,TRBD2,.,TGCGCCAGCAGCCCCATCGGTCTAGCGGAAAGCTCCTACAATGAGCAGTTCTTC,CASSPIGLAESSYNEQFF
TRBV5-5,TRBJ1-4,.,.,TGTGCCAGCAGCTTATTGGTCGGGAGCTTTAATGAAAAACTGTTTTTT,CASSLLVGSFNEKLFF
TRBV2,TRBJ2-7,TRBD2,.,TGTGCCAGCAGTGAAGAGGGCGGGAGAAGATACGAGCAGTACTTC,CASSEEGGRRYEQYF
TRBV10-3,TRBJ2-2,TRBD2,.,TGTGCCATCAGTGTGGCGGGAGGCACCGGGGAGCTGTTTTTT,CAISVAGGTGELFF
TRBV5-5,TRBJ1-6,TRBD1,.,TGTGCCAGCAGCCTGGCGGGACAGGGGGATTCACCCCTCCACTTT,CASSLAGQGDSPLHF
TRBV9,TRBJ2-1,.,.,TGTGCCAGCAGCGTAGAACAGGGCAATGAGCAGTTCTTC,CASSVEQGNEQFF
TRBV27,TRBJ1-4,TRBD1,.,TGTGCCAGCAGACGAAGACAGGGGGCAGGGGAAAAACTGTTTTTT,CASRRRQGAGEKLFF
TRBV12-3/TRBV12-4,TRBJ1-5,.,.,TGTGCCAGCAGTTTCGGGGGCAATCAGCCCCAGCATTTT,CASSFGGNQPQHF
TRBV27,TRBJ1-5,.,.,TGTGCCAGCAGTTTAGGGGGGGCAGATCAGCCCCAGCATTTT,CASSLGGADQPQHF
TRBV19,TRBJ1-5,TRBD1,.,TGTGCCAGTAGCTGGACAGGGATCGATCAGCCCCAGCATTTT,CASSWTGIDQPQHF
TRBV5-4,TRBJ2-7,TRBD1,.,TGTGCCAGCAGCACCCGCCGGGACAGCTCCTACGAGCAGTACTTC,CASSTRRDSSYEQYF
TRBV9,TRBJ2-2,.,.,TGTGCCAGCAGCGTAGCAGCGAACACCGGGGAGCTGTTTTTT,CASSVAANTGELFF
TRBV6-1,TRBJ1-3,.,.,TGTGCCAGCAGTGAGGTGAGATCGACAGCGGGAAACACCATATATTTT,CASSEVRSTAGNTIYF
TRBV19,TRBJ2-7,.,once,TGTGCCAGTAGTATATCGGGAGTGGGTTCCTACGAGCAGTACTTC,CASSISGVGSYEQYF
TRBV4-1,TRBJ1-1,.,.,TGCGCCAGCAGCCAGGAGGGGGGGGCAGAGACTGAAGCTTTCTTT,CASSQEGGAETEAFF
TRBV9,TRBJ2-1,.,.,TGTGCCAGCAGCGTAGTGGCACAGCTTAGCTCCTACAATGAGCAGTTCTTC,CASSVVAQLSSYNEQFF
TRBV9,TRBJ2-1,TRBD2,.,TGTGCCAGCAGCGCTAGCGGGAGACCTTACAATGAGCAGTTCTTC,CASSASGRPYNEQFF
TRBV5-5,TRBJ2-2,TRBD2,few,TGTGCCAGCAGCTTTGGAGCGGGAGTTACCGGGGAGCTGTTTTTT,CASSFGAGVTGELFF
TRBV6-5,TRBJ2-2,.,few,TGTGCCAGCAGTTACCCTACTAACACCGGGGAGCTGTTTTTT,CASSYPTNTGELFF
TRBV30,TRBJ1-5,.,.,TGTGCCTGGAGGCAGGGGATGAGCAATCAGCCCCAGCATTTT,CAWRQGMSNQPQHF
TRBV7-6,TRBJ2-1,TRBD2,.,TGTGCCAGCAGCTTATATACTAGCGGAGACTACAATGAGCAGTTCTTC,CASSLYTSGDYNEQFF
TRBV7-2,TRBJ1-6,.,.,TGTGCCAGCAGCTTAGGACTTTTCTATAATTCACCCCTCCACTTT,CASSLGLFYNSPLHF
TRBV11-2,TRBJ2-7,TRBD2,.,TGTGCCAGCAGCTTAGTTCCTACGGGAGGCTCCTACGAGCAGTACTTC,CASSLVPTGGSYEQYF
TRBV5-1,TRBJ1-1,.,.,TGCGCCAGCAGCGCCCAGGGCACTGAAGCTTTCTTT,CASSAQGTEAFF
TRBV5-1,TRBJ1-3,.,.,TGCGCCAGCAGCTCAGGGGAATTCTCTGGAAACACCATATATTTT,CASSSGEFSGNTIYF
TRBV9,TRBJ2-1,TRBD1,.,TGTGCCAGCAGCGTAGGCTGGGAAACAGGGGGCGATGAGCAGTTCTTC,CASSVGWETGGDEQFF
TRBV6-5,TRBJ1-3,TRBD1,.,TGTGCCAGCAGCGGCGACAGGGGCTACACCATATATTTT,CASSGDRGYTIYF
TRBV19,TRBJ1-3,.,.,TGTGCCAGTACCCAACTAAGAGAGGGCCCGGGAAACACCATATATTTT,CASTQLREGPGNTIYF
TRBV28,TRBJ1-5,.,.,TGTGCCAGCAGACTGACAGGTCCCAATCAGCCCCAGCATTTT,CASRLTGPNQPQHF
TRBV30,TRBJ2-1,TRBD2,.,TGTGCCTGGAGTCAAGGACTAGCGGGGTTTGAGCAGTTCTTC,CAWSQGLAGFEQFF
TRBV6-1,TRBJ1-3,TRBD1,.,TGTGCCAGCTCTTGGACAGGGAGCTCTGGAAACACCATATATTTT,CASSWTGSSGNTIYF
TRBV6-5,TRBJ2-7,TRBD1,few,TGTGCCAGCAGTTCAGTGGGGAGAGGGGGCGGCTACGAGCAGTACTTC,CASSSVGRGGGYEQYF
TRBV6-2/TRBV6-3,TRBJ2-3,TRBD1,.,TGTGCCAGCAGTTACGACCTCGAGGGACAGACCACAGATACGCAGTATTTT,CASSYDLEGQTTDTQYF
TRBV29-1,TRBJ1-2,.,few,TGCAGCGCCCGAAGGACAGCCCCCTATGGCTACACCTTC,CSARRTAPYGYTF
TRBV11-2,TRBJ2-7,TRBD1,.,TGTGCCAGCAGCTTAGATGGGACAGGGCTTGGCTACGAGCAGTACTTC,CASSLDGTGLGYEQYF
TRBV19,TRBJ2-5,TRBD1,.,TGTGCCAGTAGTGAACAGGGGGCCCAAGAGACCCAGTACTTC,CASSEQGAQETQYF
TRBV5-4,TRBJ1-6,TRBD1,.,TGTGCCAGCAGCACCCGACAGGGGTCCTATAATTCACCCCTCCACTTT,CASSTRQGSYNSPLHF
TRBV12-3/TRBV12-4,TRBJ1-2,.,.,TGTGCCAGCAGTTTATCCACGGAGGGTGGCTACACCTTC,CASSLSTEGGYTF